These 18 T cell receptor beta chains share one sample of origin, sequenced in a study of T cell repertoires in aging, cancer and after chemotherapy. TRB rearrangements spanning V, D and J were amplified using mixed TRB-A/B primers. MiXCR was run by TCRdb on the multiplex PCR reads, yielding one entry per CDR3 protein. The sample comprises about 2,500 distinct CDR3 sequences, roughly 20% of which are singletons, and about a quarter rests with the top ten. The template was genomic DNA from peripheral blood, not RNA. The specimen sequenced was blood. These receptors were collected from a human donor with a blood cancer.

This clonotype was counted between two and nine times. The V gene is TRBV5-1, the J gene TRBJ1-6; 7 bases match TRBD1. Germline V gene sequence: CDR1 SGHRS, CDR2 YFSETQ. V was pared by 5 bases and J by 7 bases, with 0 bases of the junction left unmatched. The CDR3 is 12 residues long. CDR3 region: CASRTGNSPLHF. CDR3 nucleotide sequence: TGCGCCAGCAGGACAGGGAATTCACCCCTCCACTTT.

This chain joins TRBV14 and TRBJ2-4; D assignment may be TRBD1 or TRBD2 (5 bases each). Germline V gives CDR1 SGHDN, CDR2 FVKESK. The CDR3 length is 13 residues. V shed 4 bases and J shed 5 bases, with 9 bases lying between them. The CDR3 reads CASSLGPQNIQYF. The CDR3 nucleotides read TGTGCCAGCAGCCTGGGACCACAAAACATTCAGTACTTC.

A word on this clonotype: A much larger clonotype is one base distant, so this may be a read error. This chain's CDR3 is CASSKPYEQYF. The CDR3 DNA sequence: TGTGCCAGCAGTAAACCCTACGAGCAGTACTTC. V and J are TRBV10-1 and TRBJ2-7; no clear D gene. The CDR3 has 11 residues. Looked up from germline, CDR1 is WNHNN and CDR2 is SYGVQD (reference sequence).

This clonotype was counted between two and nine times. CDR3 region: CARSLLRGDQETQYF. CDR3 sequence (DNA): TGTGCCAGAAGCCTCCTACGGGGGGACCAAGAGACCCAGTACTTC. The rearrangement joins TRBV5-3 to TRBJ2-5; TRBD2 matches 7 bases. TRBV5-3 falls under the ORF class, with uncertain function. This CDR3 is 15 amino acids long. V shed 4 bases, J shed 0 bases, and the junction held 6 bases outside the gene matches.

This clonotype is medium-sized in the sample. The CDR3 DNA follows: TGTGCCACTACCGGGACAGGGTCCTACAATGAGCAGTTCTTC. It translates to CATTGTGSYNEQFF. The gene calls are TRBV12-3 or TRBV12-4 and TRBJ2-1; 9 bases fit TRBD1. V trimming: 10 bases; J trimming: 1 base; junction bases outside the gene matches: 5. The CDR3 spans 14 residues.

In its sample, this clonotype is medium-sized. Here the CDR3 reads CASSLGPIADTQYF. CDR3 DNA sequence: TGTGCCAGCAGCTTAGGTCCCATTGCAGATACGCAGTATTTT. The chain carries TRBV7-2 and TRBJ2-3; no definite D call. V lost 1 base and J lost 4, with 9 bases in between. Germline values: CDR1 SGHTA, CDR2 FQGNSA. The CDR3 covers 14 residues. The whole variable domain, remainder taken from reference TRBV7-2 and TRBJ2-3, is GAGVSQSPSNKVTEKGKDVELRCDPISGHTALYWYRQSLGQGLEFLIYFQGNSAPDKSGLPSDRFSAERTGGSVSTLTIQRTQQEDSAVYLCASSLGPIADTQYFGPGTRLTVL.

This clonotype was detected only a few times. The CDR3: CASQGNYNEQFF. The CDR3 coding sequence is TGCGCCAGCCAGGGTAACTACAATGAGCAGTTCTTC. The chain carries TRBV5-1 and TRBJ2-1; a weak D match, TRBD1 (5 bases). The ends were cut back, 7 bases at V and 3 bases at J, with 8 bases in the middle. This CDR3 comprises 12 residues. Germline CDR1 is SGHRS and CDR2 is YFSETQ.

This clonotype has a handful of counts. The chain combines TRBV20-1 with TRBJ1-4; 8 nucleotides match TRBD1. Germline-derived CDR1 and CDR2 are DFQATT and SNEGSKA (reference sequence). The CDR3 length is 13 residues. After removal of 5 bases from V and 5 bases from J, the junction contained 4 bases not matched to a gene. The CDR3 reads CSARRTGNEKLFF. As DNA, the CDR3 is TGCAGTGCTCGCCGGACAGGGAATGAAAAACTGTTTTTT.

Judged by abundance, this clonotype is medium-sized. Here the CDR3 DNA reads TGTGCCAGCAGCTTGGATAGGGACAGGGGAGAGACCCAGTACTTC. Translated, it gives CASSLDRDRGETQYF. This sequence joins TRBV5-6 and TRBJ2-5; 10 bases agree with TRBD1. The CDR3 loop spans 15 amino acids. After removal of 0 bases from V and 4 bases from J, the junction contained 3 bases not matched to a gene. Germline V gives CDR1 SGHDT, CDR2 YYEEEE.

In its sample, this clonotype is medium-sized. The chain is built from TRBV6-1 and TRBJ1-4, with D perhaps TRBD1 (5 bases). The CDR3 is made up of 16 amino acids. Trimming took off 4 bases at V and 8 bases at J, with 20 bases between the two ends. Germline V gene lookup returns CDR1 MNHNS and CDR2 SASEGT. CDR3 nucleotides: TGTGCCAGCAGTGGAGTCAGGGCAGCGCAATTGGAAAAACTGTTTTTT. Translation gives CASSGVRAAQLEKLFF.

On this clonotype itself: A much larger clone differs by one base, so this may be a read error. The V call is TRBV18, the J call TRBJ2-3; 8 bases are a match to TRBD2. CDR1 is KGHSH and CDR2 is LQKENI in the germline V gene. The V segment lost 3 bases and the J segment 2 bases; nucleotides outside the gene matches: 10. The CDR3 covers 17 residues. The CDR3 DNA reads TGTGCCAGCTCACCCGGACTACCGGGAGGGATCACAGATACGCAGTATTTT. This codes for CASSPGLPGGITDTQYF. Using reference TRBV18 and TRBJ2-3 for the parts outside the CDR3, the full variable domain is NAGVMQNPRHLVRRRGQEARLRCSPMKGHSHVYWYRQLPEEGLKFMVYLQKENIIDESGMPKERFSAEFPKEGPSILRIQQVVRGDSAAYFCASSPGLPGGITDTQYFGPGTRLTVL.

This clonotype was seen a single time. This sequence joins TRBV2 and TRBJ2-3; D may be TRBD2 (6 bases). This CDR3 has 15 amino acids. Germline V gives CDR1 SNHLY, CDR2 FYNNEI. V shed 1 base and J shed 7 bases, with 15 bases lying between them. CDR3 sequence (DNA): TGTGCCAGCAGTGAAGATAGCGGAACTCGACATACGCAGTATTTT. It translates to CASSEDSGTRHTQYF. Looking up the rest from reference TRBV2 and TRBJ2-3 gives the full variable domain: EPEVTQTPSHQVTQMGQEVILRCVPISNHLYFYWYRQILGQKVEFLVSFYNNEISEKSEIFDDQFSVERPDGSNFTLKIRSTKLEDSAMYFCASSEDSGTRHTQYFGPGTRLTVL.

Judged by abundance, this clonotype is medium-sized. This chain joins TRBV20-1 and TRBJ1-2; TRBD1 might be the D (5 bases). CDR3 length: 12 residues. Germline CDR1 DFQATT, CDR2 SNEGSKA (reference sequence). In nucleotides, the CDR3 is TGCAGCCTTCCGGGGCTTAACTATGGCTACACCTTC. Amino acids: CSLPGLNYGYTF.

In this sample, this clonotype is medium-sized. The chain uses TRBV15 and TRBJ2-7, with TRBD2 as a possible D gene (6 bases). Trimming removed 3 bases from V and 0 bases from J, with 12 bases in between. Looked up from germline, CDR1 is LNHNV and CDR2 is YYDKDF (reference sequence). The length of the CDR3 is 15 residues. CDR3 in DNA: TGTGCCACCAGCAGTCCGGGACTCCGCTCCTACGAGCAGTACTTC. Residues: CATSSPGLRSYEQYF.

Relative to its sample, this clonotype is medium-sized. The chain uses TRBV6-1 and TRBJ1-6; 11 bases line up with TRBD1. After removal of 5 bases from V and 10 bases from J, the junction contained 10 bases not matched to a gene. This CDR3 has 16 amino acids. Germline CDR1 MNHNS, CDR2 SASEGT. CDR3 region: CASSRPGTGGRSPLHF. The DNA of the CDR3 is TGTGCCAGCAGTCGCCCCGGGACAGGGGGTAGATCACCCCTCCACTTT.

Note on this clonotype: Given a much more abundant clone one base away, this may be a read error. CDR3 region: CATRPSGIEYKQFF. The DNA of the CDR3 is TGTGCCACCAGACCTAGCGGCATTGAGTATAAGCAGTTCTTC. The rearrangement links TRBV24-1 to TRBJ2-1; 7 bases align to TRBD2. The CDR3 loop spans 14 amino acids. With V trimmed by 7 bases and J by 11 bases, 13 bases remained unmatched. CDR1 and CDR2 (germline): KGHDR, SFDVKD.

This clonotype is labeled as large. This chain uses TRBV11-3 with TRBJ2-2; 7 nucleotides align to TRBD1. Germline V lookup: CDR1 SGHNT, CDR2 YENEEA. There are 14 residues in the CDR3. The trim removed 7 bases at V and 6 bases at J, leaving 8 bases unmatched. The CDR3 DNA reads as TGTGCCAGCACAGGACAGGACAGTGCCGGGGAGCTGTTTTTT. Its translation: CASTGQDSAGELFF.

Sample share makes this clonotype medium-sized (0.01 to 0.1%). The chain joins TRBV15 to TRBJ2-1; 9 bases line up with TRBD2. Germline V CDR1 and CDR2: LNHNV, YYDKDF (reference sequence). The CDR3 sequence is 18 residues long. The V segment lost 0 bases and the J segment 3 bases; nucleotides outside the gene matches: 9. The CDR3 DNA reads TGTGCCACCAGCAGAGATATGGCTAGCGGGACCTTCTACAATGAGCAGTTCTTC. The encoded protein is CATSRDMASGTFYNEQFF.